A single sample is the source of the 27 T cell receptor beta chains below, sequenced in a study of blood T cell repertoires in COVID-19. Data came from immunoSEQ multiplex PCR; TCRdb stores just in-frame clones and leaves some out. The profile shows more than 95,000 clones, 85% to 90% of them singletons. Material for sequencing was peripheral blood. The source is a man aged 80 or over with active or convalescent COVID-19.

This clone was detected a few times. The genes are TRBV12-3 or TRBV12-4 and TRBJ1-1, with a weak D call TRBD1 (5 bases). Trimming took 3 bases from V and 4 from J, leaving 6 bases between them. This CDR3 region has 12 residues. The CDR3 region has the DNA TGTGCCAGCAGTTTCAGGGCCACTGAAGCTTTCTTT. Translated, it gives CASSFRATEAFF.

This chain links TRBV4-1 with TRBJ2-7; D gene ambiguous. This CDR3 has 16 residues. Trimming removed 2 bases from V and 1 base from J, with 15 bases in between. Germline V CDR1 and CDR2: MGHRA, YSYEKL. The CDR3 reads CASSQSLVLGSYEQYF. CDR3 nucleotides: TGCGCCAGCAGCCAATCCCTAGTGTTGGGTTCCTACGAGCAGTACTTC.

This clone was picked up one time. This chain links TRBV6-5 with TRBJ2-2; unclear D gene. This CDR3 comprises 13 residues. The V end was cut by 4 bases, the J end by 6 bases, with 9 bases between. Germline assignment: CDR1 MNHEY and CDR2 SVGAGI. Written as DNA, the CDR3 is TGTGCCAGCAGTTTCCATTTGTCCGGGGAGCTGTTTTTT. The encoded protein is CASSFHLSGELFF.

The rearrangement uses TRBV7-7 and TRBJ2-7, with 9 bases lining up with TRBD1. Per the germline V gene, CDR1 is SSHAT and CDR2 is FNYEAQ (reference sequence). The CDR3 has 13 residues. The junction had 4 bases not matched to a gene; V was cut back by 4 bases and J by 6 bases. The CDR3 protein is CASSSDRGGEQYF. The CDR3 DNA is TGTGCCAGCAGCTCGGACAGGGGTGGCGAGCAGTACTTC.

The table lists this clone with a few counts. V gene TRBV18 combines with J gene TRBJ2-2, with 9 bases lining up with TRBD1. The CDR3 contains 15 residues. Losses at the gene ends were 3 bases for V and 1 base for J; bases not matched to a gene: 0. CDR1 is KGHSH and CDR2 is LQKENI in the germline V gene. CDR3 DNA sequence: TGTGCCAGCTCACCGGGACAGGGGAACACCGGGGAGCTGTTTTTT. Residues: CASSPGQGNTGELFF.

The chain employs TRBV27 and TRBJ2-3, with TRBD1 matching over 8 bases. V lost 0 bases to trimming and J lost 3 bases; unmatched junction nucleotides: 14. The germline V gene encodes CDR1 MNHEY and CDR2 SMNVEV (reference sequence). The CDR3 has 19 residues. CDR3 protein: CASSLSSYPRGLGTDTQYF. DNA for the CDR3: TGTGCCAGCAGTTTATCCTCCTATCCCAGGGGGCTCGGTACAGATACGCAGTATTTT.

The rearrangement joins TRBV18 to TRBJ1-2; 7 bases are shared with TRBD1. The CDR3 length is 12 residues. The germline V gene has CDR1 KGHSH and CDR2 LQKENI. V shed 9 bases, J shed 2 bases, and the junction held 3 bases outside the gene matches. CDR3 nucleotides: TGTGCCAGTCGGGACAGCAACTATGGCTACACCTTC. Its translation is CASRDSNYGYTF.

CDR3 amino acids: CASSFQGSSNTGELFF. The CDR3 nucleotides read TGTGCCAGCAGTTTTCAGGGTAGCTCGAACACCGGGGAGCTGTTTTTT. The V call is TRBV27, the J call TRBJ2-2, with D perhaps TRBD1 (5 bases). The CDR3 is 16 residues long. The germline CDR1 and CDR2 sequences are MNHEY and SMNVEV (reference sequence). The germline V and J ends were trimmed by 3 bases and 0 bases, with 11 bases remaining between them.

CDR3 in DNA: TGCGCCAGCAGCTCGCCGGGACAGAGGAGCGATACGCAGTATTTT. Protein product: CASSSPGQRSDTQYF. The chain couples TRBV5-1 to TRBJ2-3; 7 positions agree with TRBD1. Germline CDR1 SGHRS, CDR2 YFSETQ. V lost 3 bases to trimming and J lost 6 bases; unmatched junction nucleotides: 10. CDR3 length: 15 residues.

The chain combines TRBV5-1 with TRBJ2-7; the D gene is possibly TRBD2 (5 bases). Germline assignment: CDR1 SGHRS and CDR2 YFSETQ. The length of the CDR3 is 16 residues. Trimming took 2 bases from V and 2 from J, leaving 17 bases between them. CDR3 DNA sequence: TGCGCCAGCAGCTTAGAGGGAAGCCCTTCGACCTACGAGCAGTACTTC. It yields the protein CASSLEGSPSTYEQYF.

The chain carries TRBV7-8 and TRBJ2-3, with TRBD2 matching over 7 bases. V was pared by 3 bases and J by 2 bases, with 8 bases of the junction left unmatched. The germline gives CDR1 SGHVS, CDR2 FQNEAQ. CDR3 length equals 16 residues. As DNA, the CDR3 is TGTGCCAGCAGCTTTCCAGGGCGGGAGACCACAGATACGCAGTATTTT. It translates to CASSFPGRETTDTQYF. Looking up the rest from reference TRBV7-8 and TRBJ2-3 gives the full variable domain: GAGVSQSPRYKVAKRGQDVALRCDPISGHVSLFWYQQALGQGPEFLTYFQNEAQLDKSGLPSDRFFAERPEGSVSTLKIQRTQQEDSAVYLCASSFPGRETTDTQYFGPGTRLTVL.

This chain joins TRBV7-7 and TRBJ2-5, with D perhaps TRBD1 (6 bases). The CDR3 sequence is 14 residues long. Trimming removed 5 bases at V and 4 bases at J, with 14 bases between. In germline, CDR1 is SSHAT, CDR2 FNYEAQ (reference sequence). The CDR3 DNA reads as TGTGCCAGCAGCGCCACAGGGATGGGAGAGACCCAGTACTTC. This encodes CASSATGMGETQYF.

The CDR3 spells CASSLVLGPNTEAFF. The CDR3 DNA sequence: TGTGCCAGCAGCTTAGTTCTGGGGCCTAACACTGAAGCTTTCTTT. J is TRBJ1-1 and V is TRBV7-2; D perhaps matches TRBD1 (5 bases). Trimming took 1 base from V and 2 from J, leaving 11 bases between them. The CDR3 is made up of 15 amino acids. CDR1 and CDR2 from the germline V gene are SGHTA and FQGNSA. Using reference TRBV7-2 and TRBJ1-1 for the parts outside the CDR3, the full variable domain is GAGVSQSPSNKVTEKGKDVELRCDPISGHTALYWYRQSLGQGLEFLIYFQGNSAPDKSGLPSDRFSAERTGGSVSTLTIQRTQQEDSAVYLCASSLVLGPNTEAFFGQGTRLTVV.

V usage is TRBV5-8 and J usage is TRBJ2-1, with TRBD1 matching 7 bases. Per germline, CDR1 SGHTS and CDR2 YDEGEE. CDR3 length equals 14 residues. J gave up 1 base and V 2 bases, and 0 bases lay outside the gene matches. The CDR3 spells CASSFRGSYNEQFF. CDR3 in DNA: TGTGCCAGCAGCTTCAGGGGGTCCTACAATGAGCAGTTCTTC.

The rearrangement links TRBV14 to TRBJ2-1; tentative D call: TRBD1 (6 bases). Germline V gene sequence: CDR1 SGHDN, CDR2 FVKESK. Trimming cost V 3 bases and J 9 bases, with 9 bases left between them. The CDR3 has 12 residues. This CDR3 reads CASSQGASEQFF. CDR3 coding DNA: TGTGCCAGCAGCCAGGGGGCATCTGAGCAGTTCTTC.

As DNA, the CDR3 is TGTGCCAGCTCACAAACTGGACAGGGGAACACTGAAGCTTTCTTT. Translated, it gives CASSQTGQGNTEAFF. The rearrangement uses TRBV18 and TRBJ1-1; 8 nucleotides line up with TRBD1. This CDR3 is built from 15 residues. Germline loops: CDR1 KGHSH, CDR2 LQKENI. J gave up 1 base and V 4 bases, and 5 bases lay outside the gene matches.

This sequence joins TRBV24-1 and TRBJ2-7, with 9 bases that match TRBD1. Germline V gives CDR1 KGHDR, CDR2 SFDVKD. The CDR3 sequence is 16 residues long. V was pared by 5 bases and J by 4 bases, with 11 bases of the junction left unmatched. The CDR3 sequence is CATSGPPGQGVYEQYF. The CDR3 DNA follows: TGTGCCACCAGTGGTCCCCCGGGACAGGGCGTTTACGAGCAGTACTTC.

The rearrangement links TRBV6-5 to TRBJ2-3, with a tentative D call TRBD2 (5 bases). Per the germline V gene, CDR1 is MNHEY and CDR2 is SVGAGI. V gave up 0 bases and J gave up 6 bases, with 13 bases separating them. The CDR3 loop spans 15 amino acids. In DNA form, the CDR3 reads TGTGCCAGCAGTTACTCGAGAACTCGCGGGGATACGCAGTATTTT. This sequence encodes CASSYSRTRGDTQYF.

The V call is TRBV18, the J call TRBJ2-3; a possible D gene is TRBD2 (5 bases). V was shortened by 4 bases and J by 5 bases, with 10 bases between the two germline ends. The CDR3 is made up of 13 amino acids. CDR1 KGHSH and CDR2 LQKENI come from the germline V gene. The CDR3 spells CASSHPAGDTQYF. The CDR3 DNA reads TGTGCCAGCTCACATCCGGCGGGAGATACGCAGTATTTT.

The DNA of the CDR3 is TGTGCCAGCAGCCTGACTAGCGGTTACAATGAGCAGTTCTTC. Translated, it gives CASSLTSGYNEQFF. This rearrangement joins TRBV7-3 to TRBJ2-1; TRBD2 matches 9 bases. CDR1 and CDR2 (germline): SGHTA, FQGTGA. V lost 5 bases to trimming and J lost 4 bases; unmatched junction nucleotides: 3. The CDR3 is 14 residues long.

This chain links TRBV24-1 with TRBJ2-2; 8 bases map to TRBD2. This CDR3 is built from 17 residues. Unmatched junction bases numbered 7, after V lost 1 base and J lost 4 bases. The germline V gene encodes CDR1 KGHDR and CDR2 SFDVKD. CDR3 sequence reads: CATSDFRTSYSTGELFF. CDR3 sequence (DNA): TGTGCCACCAGTGATTTCCGGACTAGCTATAGCACCGGGGAGCTGTTTTTT.

This sequence joins TRBV10-1 and TRBJ2-5, with 7 positions matching TRBD2. CDR3 length: 16 residues. The trim removed 8 bases at V and 3 bases at J, leaving 15 bases unmatched. Germline V gives CDR1 WNHNN, CDR2 SYGVQD (reference sequence). CDR3: CASRTLRGRGEETQYF. The CDR3 DNA reads TGCGCCAGCCGAACCCTTCGCGGGAGAGGCGAAGAGACCCAGTACTTC.

The sample holds one count of this clone. This chain connects TRBV24-1 to TRBJ2-2, with D possibly TRBD2 on 6 matching bases. The germline V gene encodes CDR1 KGHDR and CDR2 SFDVKD. This CDR3 spans 16 amino acids. V lost 5 bases to trimming and J lost 1 base, with 13 bases between them. CDR3 DNA: TGTGCCACCAGTGTCGCGGGACTCCTGAACACCGGGGAGCTGTTTTTT. Its protein product is CATSVAGLLNTGELFF.

The chain joins TRBV7-2 to TRBJ2-7; possibly TRBD2 for D (6 bases). V was pared by 5 bases and J by 3 bases, with 14 bases between. The germline V gene has CDR1 SGHTA and CDR2 FQGNSA. The CDR3 extends over 14 amino acids. CDR3: CASSPQSGVYEQYF. CDR3 sequence (DNA): TGTGCCAGCAGCCCACAGTCGGGGGTCTACGAGCAGTACTTC.

This chain joins TRBV19 and TRBJ1-6; a possible D gene is TRBD1 (6 bases). The V gene's germline CDR1 is LNHDA and CDR2 SQIVND (reference sequence). The CDR3 extends over 13 amino acids. The ends were cut back, 10 bases at V and 5 bases at J, with 12 bases in the middle. Here the CDR3 reads CATRTADNSPLHF. CDR3 DNA sequence: TGTGCCACTAGGACAGCCGATAATTCACCCCTCCACTTT. The full variable domain, with the rest looked up from reference TRBV19 and TRBJ1-6, is DGGITQSPKYLFRKEGQNVTLSCEQNLNHDAMYWYRQDPGQGLRLIYYSQIVNDFQKGDIAEGYSVSREKKESFPLTVTSAQKNPTAFYLCATRTADNSPLHFGNGTRLTVT.

The rearrangement links TRBV13 to TRBJ1-4; D gene ambiguous. The CDR3 length is 14 residues. Trimming took off 4 bases at V and 0 bases at J, with 6 bases between the two ends. CDR1 and CDR2 (germline): PRHDT, FYEKMQ (reference sequence). CDR3 residues: CASSSTATNEKLFF. CDR3 in DNA: TGTGCCAGCAGCTCGACTGCAACTAATGAAAAACTGTTTTTT.

The J gene is TRBJ1-1, the V gene TRBV6-6; D is unresolved. Trimming removed 3 bases from V and 1 base from J, with 9 bases in between. Germline V CDR1 and CDR2: MNHNY, SVGAGI (reference sequence). This CDR3 is built from 14 residues. CDR3 nucleotide sequence: TGTGCCAGCAGTTATTTGCGAGAGAACACTGAAGCTTTCTTT. This encodes CASSYLRENTEAFF.